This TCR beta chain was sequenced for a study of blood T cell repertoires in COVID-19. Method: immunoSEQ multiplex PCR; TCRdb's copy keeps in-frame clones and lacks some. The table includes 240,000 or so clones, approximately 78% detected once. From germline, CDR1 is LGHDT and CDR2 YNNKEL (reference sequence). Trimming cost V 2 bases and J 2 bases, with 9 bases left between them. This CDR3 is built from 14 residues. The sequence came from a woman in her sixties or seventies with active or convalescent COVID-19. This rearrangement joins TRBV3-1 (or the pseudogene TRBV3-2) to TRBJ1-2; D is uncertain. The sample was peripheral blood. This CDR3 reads CASSQLGLNYGYTF. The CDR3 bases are TGTGCCAGCAGCCAACTGGGCCTAAACTATGGCTACACCTTC.